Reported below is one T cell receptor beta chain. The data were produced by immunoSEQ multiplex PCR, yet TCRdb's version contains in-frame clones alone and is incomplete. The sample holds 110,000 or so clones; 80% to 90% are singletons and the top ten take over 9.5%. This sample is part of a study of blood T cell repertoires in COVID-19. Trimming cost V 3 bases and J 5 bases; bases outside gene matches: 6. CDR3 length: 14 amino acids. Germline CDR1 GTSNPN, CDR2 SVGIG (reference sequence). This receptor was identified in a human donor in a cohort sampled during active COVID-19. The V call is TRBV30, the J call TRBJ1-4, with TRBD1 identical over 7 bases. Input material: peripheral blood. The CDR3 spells CAWRAQGQNEKLFF. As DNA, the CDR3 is TGTGCCTGGAGGGCTCAGGGACAGAATGAAAAACTGTTTTTT.